This is a list of T cell receptor beta chains from one sample in a study of OX40 agonist ivuxolimab in advanced cancers. Only in-frame clones appear in the TCRdb table, and some are missing; sequencing was by immunoSEQ multiplex PCR. The sample yields 60,000 or so clones, around 90% seen once. The specimen comprised CD4+ or CD8+ T cells sorted from blood, sampled in a trial of the OX40 agonist ivuxolimab. The receptors shown here come from an adult with an advanced solid tumor such as melanoma, head and neck, liver or kidney cancer. Each CDR3 is given with its conserved first and last residue. The D gene is left open where the match is weak. Clone size is shown for a subset of rows, as once, few, many or a class of expanded clone.

d_call	clone_size	v_call	j_call	cdr3_aa	cdr3_nt
TRBD1	NA	TRBV9	TRBJ2-7	CASSVEQGGVHEQYF	TGTGCCAGCAGCGTTGAACAGGGGGGCGTCCACGAGCAGTACTTC
NA	NA	TRBV4-1	TRBJ1-3	CASSQIGEMVPGNTIYF	TGCGCCAGCAGCCAAATCGGGGAAATGGTCCCTGGAAACACCATATATTTT
TRBD2	NA	TRBV27	TRBJ2-1	CASSPGTIYNEQFF	TGTGCCAGCAGTCCAGGGACTATCTACAATGAGCAGTTCTTC
TRBD2	NA	TRBV28	TRBJ2-3	CASSLFLAGDFDTQYF	TGTGCCAGCAGTTTGTTCCTAGCGGGAGATTTCGATACGCAGTATTTT
TRBD2	NA	TRBV27	TRBJ2-1	CASSLSLAGGYEQFF	TGTGCCAGCAGTTTGAGCCTAGCGGGAGGCTATGAGCAGTTCTTC
TRBD2	few	TRBV11-3	TRBJ2-1	CASSSSGLAAYNEQFF	TGTGCCAGCAGCTCTTCGGGACTAGCGGCCTACAATGAGCAGTTCTTC
NA	once	TRBV19	TRBJ1-1	CASSIEPVSTEAFF	TGTGCCAGTAGTATTGAGCCGGTATCCACTGAAGCTTTCTTT
NA	NA	TRBV4-1	TRBJ1-2	CASSQLQARGYGYTF	TGCGCCAGCAGCCAACTTCAGGCTCGGGGATATGGCTACACCTTC
NA	NA	TRBV21-1	TRBJ1-5	CASRRGQPQHF	TGTGCCAGCAGACGGGGCCAGCCCCAGCATTTT
NA	NA	TRBV19	TRBJ1-1	CASSIVGLGTEAFF	TGTGCCAGTAGTATAGTGGGGCTCGGCACTGAAGCTTTCTTT
TRBD2	few	TRBV30	TRBJ2-3	CAWEREVTDTQYF	TGTGCCTGGGAGCGGGAAGTCACAGATACGCAGTATTTT
NA	once	TRBV4-3	TRBJ1-1	CASTQIPNTEAFF	TGCGCCAGCACACAAATACCGAACACTGAAGCTTTCTTT
NA	once	TRBV9	TRBJ1-2	CASSVAGQGWDYGYTF	TGTGCCAGCAGCGTAGCTGGGCAGGGATGGGACTATGGCTACACCTTC
TRBD1	NA	TRBV10-3	TRBJ1-3	CAIGLTGTGNTIYF	TGTGCCATCGGGCTGACAGGGACTGGAAACACCATATATTTT
NA	NA	TRBV28	TRBJ1-1	CASSLAWAGGYTEAFF	TGTGCCAGCAGTTTGGCGTGGGCGGGGGGCTACACTGAAGCTTTCTTT
TRBD2	NA	TRBV27	TRBJ2-7	CASSLSALAGLAGEQYF	TGTGCCAGCAGTCTAAGCGCCCTAGCGGGCCTGGCGGGGGAGCAGTACTTC
NA	NA	TRBV7-6	TRBJ1-2	CASSDFPTGSSNYGYTF	TGTGCCAGCAGCGATTTTCCGACAGGCTCTTCTAACTATGGCTACACCTTC
TRBD1	NA	TRBV7-6	TRBJ1-3	CASSLRDRGSFSDTIYF	TGTGCCAGCAGCTTAAGGGACAGGGGCTCCTTTTCGGACACCATATATTTT
TRBD2	NA	TRBV6-1	TRBJ2-5	CASSEGLAGGETQYF	TGTGCCAGCAGTGAAGGACTAGCGGGAGGAGAGACCCAGTACTTC
NA	NA	TRBV27	TRBJ1-1	CATRTANTEAFF	TGTGCCACCCGGACGGCGAACACTGAAGCTTTCTTT
NA	NA	TRBV9	TRBJ1-2	CASSASGGPNYGYTF	TGTGCCAGCAGCGCGAGTGGTGGGCCTAACTATGGCTACACCTTC
TRBD1	NA	TRBV25-1	TRBJ1-4	CAKAGQVMFF	TGTGCCAAGGCTGGACAGGTGATGTTTTTT
NA	NA	TRBV9	TRBJ2-7	CASSVASGSNYEQYF	TGTGCCAGCAGCGTAGCGTCCGGGAGCAACTACGAGCAGTACTTC
NA	medium-sized	TRBV7-9	TRBJ1-1	CASSFGTQLEAFF	TGTGCCAGCAGCTTCGGGACACAACTTGAAGCTTTCTTT
TRBD1	NA	TRBV13	TRBJ1-4	CASSSGQGEKLFF	TGTGCCAGCAGCTCGGGACAGGGCGAAAAACTGTTTTTT
NA	NA	TRBV7-9	TRBJ2-1	CASSSAPVVEQFF	TGTGCCAGCAGCTCGGCCCCGGTAGTGGAGCAGTTCTTC
NA	NA	TRBV4-1	TRBJ2-1	CASSQVIDNEQFF	TGCGCCAGCAGCCAAGTCATCGACAATGAGCAGTTCTTC
NA	once	TRBV5-5	TRBJ2-7	CASSLGDPFYEQYF	TGTGCCAGCAGCTTGGGTGACCCCTTCTACGAGCAGTACTTC
NA	NA	TRBV4-1	TRBJ1-3	CASSEGTGNTIYF	TGCGCCAGCAGCGAAGGGACTGGAAACACCATATATTTT
NA	NA	TRBV5-1	TRBJ2-7	CASSLDASYEQYF	TGCGCCAGCAGCTTGGACGCCTCCTACGAGCAGTACTTC
TRBD2	NA	TRBV30	TRBJ2-7	CAWKAGVGYEQYF	TGTGCCTGGAAGGCGGGAGTAGGCTACGAGCAGTACTTC
NA	NA	TRBV5-4	TRBJ1-2	CASSLADTGTVLGYTF	TGTGCCAGCAGCTTGGCCGATACGGGTACGGTACTCGGCTACACCTTC
NA	NA	TRBV6-6	TRBJ2-3	CASLSSTDTQYF	TGTGCCAGCCTCTCTAGCACAGATACGCAGTATTTT
NA	NA	TRBV15	TRBJ2-4	CATSPPARGTKNIQYF	TGTGCCACCAGCCCCCCCGCCAGAGGGACCAAAAACATTCAGTACTTC
NA	NA	TRBV28	TRBJ1-1	CASSPPSRGPGWTEAFF	TGTGCCAGCAGTCCCCCCTCCCGGGGGCCCGGTTGGACTGAAGCTTTCTTT
TRBD2	NA	TRBV19	TRBJ2-3	CASSMGAGGTDTQYF	TGTGCCAGTAGTATGGGAGCGGGGGGCACAGATACGCAGTATTTT
TRBD2	NA	TRBV19	TRBJ2-7	CASSITAGGPHEQYF	TGTGCCAGTAGTATAACAGCGGGAGGGCCGCACGAGCAGTACTTC
NA	NA	TRBV29-1	TRBJ2-1	CSVEGVAVTSSYNEQFF	TGCAGCGTTGAAGGGGTTGCAGTAACGAGCTCCTACAATGAGCAGTTCTTC
TRBD1	NA	TRBV13	TRBJ2-1	CASSQGTGERIF	TGTGCCAGCAGCCAGGGTACAGGGGAGAGAATCTTC
NA	NA	TRBV27	TRBJ2-2	CASSLLGNTGELFF	TGTGCCAGCAGTTTACTCGGGAACACCGGGGAGCTGTTTTTT
TRBD1	NA	TRBV27	TRBJ1-1	CASSPNNRGQRSEAFF	TGTGCCAGCAGCCCTAACAACAGGGGGCAAAGGTCTGAAGCTTTCTTT
NA	NA	TRBV27	TRBJ2-2	CASSYTVYTGELFF	TGTGCCAGCAGTTATACAGTTTACACCGGGGAGCTGTTTTTT
TRBD1	NA	TRBV27	TRBJ1-2	CASSFRTGPVYGYTF	TGTGCCAGCAGTTTTCGGACAGGGCCCGTTTATGGCTACACCTTC
TRBD1	NA	TRBV4-3	TRBJ2-3	CASSQGQGVTDTQYF	TGCGCCAGCAGCCAGGGACAGGGGGTGACAGATACGCAGTATTTT
NA	NA	TRBV12-2	TRBJ1-1	CASRLYKIQGADTEAFF	TGTGCAAGTCGCTTATACAAGATACAGGGGGCGGACACTGAAGCTTTCTTT
TRBD2	NA	TRBV6-1	TRBJ2-1	CASSVPPAGASNEQFF	TGTGCCAGCAGTGTCCCCCCAGCGGGGGCATCAAATGAGCAGTTCTTC
NA	NA	TRBV6-5	TRBJ1-2	CASSPDAGGYGYTF	TGTGCCAGCAGTCCGGACGCAGGCGGCTATGGCTACACCTTC
NA	NA	TRBV25-1	TRBJ1-2	CASSPRDNYGYTF	TGTGCCAGCAGCCCCCGGGATAACTATGGCTACACCTTC
TRBD1	NA	TRBV6-6	TRBJ1-1	CASSPDRENTEAFF	TGTGCCAGCAGTCCGGACAGGGAGAACACTGAAGCTTTCTTT
NA	once	TRBV5-6	TRBJ2-5	CASSFTKDYQETQYF	TGTGCCAGCAGCTTCACCAAGGACTACCAAGAGACCCAGTACTTC
NA	NA	TRBV6-5	TRBJ2-2	CASSYWLARNTGELFF	TGTGCCAGCAGTTACTGGCTAGCGAGAAACACCGGGGAGCTGTTTTTT
TRBD1	once	TRBV27	TRBJ2-7	CASSLRTGSYEQYF	TGTGCCAGCAGTCTGCGGACAGGCTCCTACGAGCAGTACTTC
TRBD1	NA	TRBV28	TRBJ1-1	CASSLDRELPNWSGNTEAFF	TGTGCCAGCAGCCTAGACAGGGAGCTCCCTAATTGGAGCGGAAACACTGAAGCTTTCTTT
TRBD2	medium-sized	TRBV28	TRBJ2-7	CASRVPGLAGLDEQYF	TGTGCCAGCAGGGTACCGGGACTAGCGGGACTCGACGAGCAGTACTTC
NA	few	TRBV2	TRBJ1-1	CASSATGNTEAFF	TGTGCCAGCAGTGCGACGGGGAACACTGAAGCTTTCTTT
NA	once	TRBV9	TRBJ2-7	CASSVGDSYEQYF	TGTGCCAGCAGCGTAGGGGATTCCTACGAGCAGTACTTC